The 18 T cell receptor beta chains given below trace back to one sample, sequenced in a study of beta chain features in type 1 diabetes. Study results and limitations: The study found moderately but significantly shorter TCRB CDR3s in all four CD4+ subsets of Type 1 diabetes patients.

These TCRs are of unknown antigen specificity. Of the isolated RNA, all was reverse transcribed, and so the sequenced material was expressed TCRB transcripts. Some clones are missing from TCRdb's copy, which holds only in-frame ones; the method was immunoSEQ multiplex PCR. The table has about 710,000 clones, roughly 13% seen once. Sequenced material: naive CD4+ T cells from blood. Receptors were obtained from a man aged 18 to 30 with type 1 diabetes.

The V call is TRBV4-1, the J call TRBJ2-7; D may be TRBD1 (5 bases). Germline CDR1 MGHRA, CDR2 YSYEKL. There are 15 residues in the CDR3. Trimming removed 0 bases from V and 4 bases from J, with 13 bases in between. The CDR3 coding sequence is TGCGCCAGCAGCCAAGAATATTCAGGGCCGTACGAGCAGTACTTC. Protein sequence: CASSQEYSGPYEQYF.

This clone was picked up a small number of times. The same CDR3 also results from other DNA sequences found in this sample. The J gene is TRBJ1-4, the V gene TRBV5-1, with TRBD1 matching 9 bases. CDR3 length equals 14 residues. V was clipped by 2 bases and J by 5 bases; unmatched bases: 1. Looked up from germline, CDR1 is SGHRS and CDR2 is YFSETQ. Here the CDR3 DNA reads TGCGCCAGCAGCTTACAGGGGGCGAATGAAAAACTGTTTTTT. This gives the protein CASSLQGANEKLFF.

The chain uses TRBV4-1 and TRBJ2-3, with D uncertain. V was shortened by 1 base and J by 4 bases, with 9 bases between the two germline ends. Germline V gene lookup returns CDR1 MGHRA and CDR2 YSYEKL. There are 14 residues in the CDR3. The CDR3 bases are TGCGCCAGCAGCCAAGGGGTAATAGCAGATACGCAGTATTTT. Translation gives CASSQGVIADTQYF.

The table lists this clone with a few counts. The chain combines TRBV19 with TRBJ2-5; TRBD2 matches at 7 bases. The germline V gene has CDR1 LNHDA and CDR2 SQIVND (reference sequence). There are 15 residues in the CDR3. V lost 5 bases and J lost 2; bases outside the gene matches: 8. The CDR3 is CASSRASGVQETQYF. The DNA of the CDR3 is TGTGCCAGTAGTCGGGCTAGCGGAGTTCAAGAGACCCAGTACTTC. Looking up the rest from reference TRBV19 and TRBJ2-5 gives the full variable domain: DGGITQSPKYLFRKEGQNVTLSCEQNLNHDAMYWYRQDPGQGLRLIYYSQIVNDFQKGDIAEGYSVSREKKESFPLTVTSAQKNPTAFYLCASSRASGVQETQYFGPGTRLLVL.

The CDR3, as DNA: TGCGCCAGCAGCTACACTAGCATCCGGGGTGAGACCCAGTACTTC. It is translated as CASSYTSIRGETQYF. The gene calls are TRBV5-1 and TRBJ2-5; maybe TRBD2 (6 bases). Germline V lookup: CDR1 SGHRS, CDR2 YFSETQ. This CDR3 is built from 15 residues. V lost 3 bases and J 5 bases, leaving 17 bases between the germline ends.

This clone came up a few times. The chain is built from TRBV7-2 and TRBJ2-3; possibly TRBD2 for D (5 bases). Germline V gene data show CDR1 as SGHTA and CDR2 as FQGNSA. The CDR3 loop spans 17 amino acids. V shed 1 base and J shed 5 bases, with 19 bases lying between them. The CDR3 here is CASSLVFGGRVGDTQYF. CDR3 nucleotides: TGTGCCAGCAGCTTAGTGTTCGGTGGGAGAGTTGGAGATACGCAGTATTTT.

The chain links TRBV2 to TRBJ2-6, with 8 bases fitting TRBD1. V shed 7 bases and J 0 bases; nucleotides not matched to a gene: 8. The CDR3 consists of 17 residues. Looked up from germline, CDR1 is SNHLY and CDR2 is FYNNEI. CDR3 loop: CASTLTGASSGANVLTF. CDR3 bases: TGTGCCAGCACTCTGACAGGGGCCAGCTCTGGGGCCAACGTCCTGACTTTC. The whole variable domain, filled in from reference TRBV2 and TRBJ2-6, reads EPEVTQTPSHQVTQMGQEVILRCVPISNHLYFYWYRQILGQKVEFLVSFYNNEISEKSEIFDDQFSVERPDGSNFTLKIRSTKLEDSAMYFCASTLTGASSGANVLTFGAGSRLTVL.

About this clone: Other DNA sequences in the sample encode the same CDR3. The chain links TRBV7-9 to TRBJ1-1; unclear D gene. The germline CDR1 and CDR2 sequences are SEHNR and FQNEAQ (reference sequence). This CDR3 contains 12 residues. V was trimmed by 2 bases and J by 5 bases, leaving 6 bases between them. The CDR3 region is CASSLTATEAFF. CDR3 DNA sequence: TGTGCCAGCAGCTTAACAGCGACTGAAGCTTTCTTT.

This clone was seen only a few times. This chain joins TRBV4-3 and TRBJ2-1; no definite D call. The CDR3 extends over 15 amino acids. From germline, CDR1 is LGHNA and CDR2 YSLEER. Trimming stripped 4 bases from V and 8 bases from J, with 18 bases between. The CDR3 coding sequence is TGCGCCAGCAGCCTTCAGCGTGCCCAATTGGATGAGCAGTTCTTC. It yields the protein CASSLQRAQLDEQFF.

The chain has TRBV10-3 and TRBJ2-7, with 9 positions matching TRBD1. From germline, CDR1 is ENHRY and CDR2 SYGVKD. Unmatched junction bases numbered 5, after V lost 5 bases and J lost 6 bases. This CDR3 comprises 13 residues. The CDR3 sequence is CAISYDRGSEQYF. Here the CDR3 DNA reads TGTGCCATCAGTTACGACAGGGGGAGCGAGCAGTACTTC.

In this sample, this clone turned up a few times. This CDR3 is CASSNNHYDTREAKNIQYF. DNA for the CDR3: TGCGCCAGCAGCAACAACCACTACGACACGAGGGAAGCCAAAAACATTCAGTACTTC. The chain joins TRBV5-1 to TRBJ2-4; the D gene is possibly TRBD2 (5 bases). The germline V gene encodes CDR1 SGHRS and CDR2 YFSETQ. Trimming pared 4 bases from V and 0 bases from J, leaving 23 bases between. CDR3 length: 19 amino acids.

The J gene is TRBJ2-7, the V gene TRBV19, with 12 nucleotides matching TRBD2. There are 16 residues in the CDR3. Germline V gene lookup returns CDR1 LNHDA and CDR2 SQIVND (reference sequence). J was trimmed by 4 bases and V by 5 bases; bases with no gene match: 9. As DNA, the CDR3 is TGTGCCAGTAGTTCCCGAACACTAGCGGGAGGATACGAGCAGTACTTC. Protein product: CASSSRTLAGGYEQYF.

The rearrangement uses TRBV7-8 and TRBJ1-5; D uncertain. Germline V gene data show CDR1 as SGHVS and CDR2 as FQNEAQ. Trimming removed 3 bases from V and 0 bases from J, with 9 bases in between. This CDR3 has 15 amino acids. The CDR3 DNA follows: TGTGCCAGCAGCTTCCCCGCGGGTAGCAATCAGCCCCAGCATTTT. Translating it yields CASSFPAGSNQPQHF.

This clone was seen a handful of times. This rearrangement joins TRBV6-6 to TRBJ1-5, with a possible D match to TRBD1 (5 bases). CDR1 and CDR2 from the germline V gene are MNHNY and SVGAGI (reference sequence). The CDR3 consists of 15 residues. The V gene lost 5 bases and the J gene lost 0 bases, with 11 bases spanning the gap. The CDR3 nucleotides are TGTGCCAGCAGTCTGGGGGGAGATAGCAATCAGCCCCAGCATTTT. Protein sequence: CASSLGGDSNQPQHF.

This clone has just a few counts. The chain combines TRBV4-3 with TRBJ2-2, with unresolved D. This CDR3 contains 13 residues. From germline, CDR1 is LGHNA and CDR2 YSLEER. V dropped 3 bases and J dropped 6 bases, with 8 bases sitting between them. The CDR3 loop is CASSQEHSGELFF. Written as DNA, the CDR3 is TGCGCCAGCAGCCAGGAACATTCCGGGGAGCTGTTTTTT.

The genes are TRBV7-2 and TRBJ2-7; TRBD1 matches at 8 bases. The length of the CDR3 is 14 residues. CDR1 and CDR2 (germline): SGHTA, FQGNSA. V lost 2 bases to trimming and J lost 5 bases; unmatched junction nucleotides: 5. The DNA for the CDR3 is TGTGCCAGCAGCTTACAGGGGGCCTTAAACGAGCAGTACTTC. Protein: CASSLQGALNEQYF.

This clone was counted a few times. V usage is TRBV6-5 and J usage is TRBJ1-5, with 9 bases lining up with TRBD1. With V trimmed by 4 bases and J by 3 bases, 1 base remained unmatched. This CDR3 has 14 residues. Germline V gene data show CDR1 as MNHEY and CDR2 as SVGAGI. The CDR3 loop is CASSWTGVNQPQHF. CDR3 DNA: TGTGCCAGCAGTTGGACAGGGGTCAATCAGCCCCAGCATTTT.

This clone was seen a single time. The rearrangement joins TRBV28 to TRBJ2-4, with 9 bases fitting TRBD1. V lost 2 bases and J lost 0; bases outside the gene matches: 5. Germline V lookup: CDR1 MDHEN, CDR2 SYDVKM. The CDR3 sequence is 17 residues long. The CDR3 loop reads CASSLQGTGLAKNIQYF. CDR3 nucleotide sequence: TGTGCCAGCAGTTTACAAGGGACAGGGCTAGCCAAAAACATTCAGTACTTC.